This is a list of T cell receptor beta chains from one sample in a study of cytomegalovirus exposure and HLA in healthy donors. Sequenced by immunoSEQ multiplex PCR; TCRdb stores in-frame clones only, minus some. Here the sample spans 85,000 to 100,000 clones, around 73% being singletons. The sequenced sample was PBMCs. Receptors were obtained from a man aged 40-55 years in good health and CMV-seronegative. Both conserved end residues are trimmed from each CDR3.

v_call	j_call	cdr3_aa
TRBV10-3	TRBJ2-6	AISKEASGANVLT
TRBV14	TRBJ2-3	ASSPYQSTDTQY
TRBV19	TRBJ1-6	ASSRAGTADYNSPLH
TRBV5-6	TRBJ2-2	ASSLFRGANTGELF
TRBV28	TRBJ2-2	ASSSQETGKGAGELF
TRBV10-1	TRBJ2-7	ASSQDYEQY
TRBV11-2	TRBJ2-2	ASSRTGWNTGELF
TRBV19	TRBJ1-2	ASSIVRRTDFLGYT
TRBV9	TRBJ1-4	ASSRGTGTEKLF
TRBV14	TRBJ2-6	ASSQAGAGANVLT
TRBV6-4	TRBJ2-3	ASSDRGGTDTQY
TRBV30	TRBJ1-3	AWTYDSTSGNTIY
TRBV6-4	TRBJ2-6	ASSASGGSGANVLT
TRBV2	TRBJ2-7	ASSLTGVGDEQY